This T cell receptor beta chain was sequenced for a study of blood T cell repertoires in COVID-19. Clones were read by immunoSEQ multiplex PCR, and TCRdb kept only the in-frame ones, dropping some. Here the sample spans approximately 77,000 clones, 80% to 90% being singletons. Germline V gene lookup returns CDR1 LNHDA and CDR2 SQIVND (reference sequence). The V gene lost 4 bases and the J gene lost 4 bases, with 7 bases spanning the gap. The CDR3 runs 12 residues. The receptor comes from a woman aged 60-75 years with acute or convalescent COVID-19. Source material: peripheral blood. This chain uses TRBV19 with TRBJ1-1; D is uncertain. CDR3 DNA: TGTGCCAGTAGTACCTCGTTCACTGAAGCTTTCTTT. Amino acid sequence: CASSTSFTEAFF. Together with reference TRBV19 and TRBJ1-1, the CDR3 gives the full variable domain: DGGITQSPKYLFRKEGQNVTLSCEQNLNHDAMYWYRQDPGQGLRLIYYSQIVNDFQKGDIAEGYSVSREKKESFPLTVTSAQKNPTAFYLCASSTSFTEAFFGQGTRLTVV.